The text below deals with one T cell receptor (beta chain). TCRdb analysed the RT-PCR reads with MiXCR anew, one entry per CDR3 protein. The sample shows more than 600,000 distinct CDR3 sequences, 12% to 15% of them seen only once. CDR1 is SGHTA, CDR2 FQGNSA, per germline. Trimming took 7 bases from V and 1 from J, leaving 12 bases between them. The CDR3 covers 14 residues. J is TRBJ2-3 and V is TRBV7-2; unclear D gene. The material sequenced was memory CD4+ T cells from blood. The clonotype was recovered from a female donor in good health, serving as a healthy control. The DNA of the CDR3 is TGTGCCAGCACCCCCAGCGCACGCACAGATACGCAGTATTTT. This translates into CASTPSARTDTQYF.